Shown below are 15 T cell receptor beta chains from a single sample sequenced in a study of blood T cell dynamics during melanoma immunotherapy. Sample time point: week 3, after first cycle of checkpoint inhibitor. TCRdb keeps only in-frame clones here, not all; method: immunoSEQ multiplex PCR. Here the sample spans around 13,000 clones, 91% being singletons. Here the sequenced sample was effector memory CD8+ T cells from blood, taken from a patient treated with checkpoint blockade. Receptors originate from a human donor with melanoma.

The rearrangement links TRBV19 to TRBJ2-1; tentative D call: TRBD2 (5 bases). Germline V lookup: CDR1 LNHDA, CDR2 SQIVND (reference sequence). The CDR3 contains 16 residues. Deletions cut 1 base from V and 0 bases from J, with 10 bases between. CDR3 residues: CASSIASPYSYNEQFF. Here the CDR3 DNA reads TGTGCCAGTAGTATAGCTAGCCCATACTCCTACAATGAGCAGTTCTTC.

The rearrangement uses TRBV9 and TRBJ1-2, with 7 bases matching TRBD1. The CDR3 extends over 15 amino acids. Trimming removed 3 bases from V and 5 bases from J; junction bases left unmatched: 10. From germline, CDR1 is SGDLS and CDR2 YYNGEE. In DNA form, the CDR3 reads TGTGCCAGCAGCGAGGGGACAGAATATGAGTATGGCTACACCTTC. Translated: CASSEGTEYEYGYTF.

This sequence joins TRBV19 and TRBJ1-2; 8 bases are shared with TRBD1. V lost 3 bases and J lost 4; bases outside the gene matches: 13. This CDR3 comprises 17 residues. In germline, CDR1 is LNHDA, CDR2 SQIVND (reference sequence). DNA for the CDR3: TGTGCCAGTAGTATTCGTCTAGGGACAGGAATACTCTATGGCTACACCTTC. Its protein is CASSIRLGTGILYGYTF. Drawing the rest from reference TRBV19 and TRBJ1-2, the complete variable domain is DGGITQSPKYLFRKEGQNVTLSCEQNLNHDAMYWYRQDPGQGLRLIYYSQIVNDFQKGDIAEGYSVSREKKESFPLTVTSAQKNPTAFYLCASSIRLGTGILYGYTFGSGTRLTVV.

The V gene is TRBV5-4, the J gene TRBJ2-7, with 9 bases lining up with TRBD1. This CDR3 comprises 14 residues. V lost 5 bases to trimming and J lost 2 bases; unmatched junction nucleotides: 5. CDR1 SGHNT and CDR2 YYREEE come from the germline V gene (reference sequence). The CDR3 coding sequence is TGTGCCAGCAGTGAGACAGGGGGGACCTACGAGCAGTACTTC. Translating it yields CASSETGGTYEQYF. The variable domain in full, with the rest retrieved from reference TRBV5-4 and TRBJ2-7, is ETGVTQSPTHLIKTRGQQVTLRCSSQSGHNTVSWYQQALGQGPQFIFQYYREEENGRGNFPPRFSGLQFPNYSSELNVNALELDDSALYLCASSETGGTYEQYFGPGTRLTVT.

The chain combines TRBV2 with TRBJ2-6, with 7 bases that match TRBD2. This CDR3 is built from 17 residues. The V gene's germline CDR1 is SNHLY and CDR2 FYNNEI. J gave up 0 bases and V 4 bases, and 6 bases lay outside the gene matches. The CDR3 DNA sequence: TGTGCCAGCAGTGCGGGGAGGGGTACCTCTGGGGCCAACGTCCTGACTTTC. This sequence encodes CASSAGRGTSGANVLTF. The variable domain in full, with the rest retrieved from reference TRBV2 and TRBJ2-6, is EPEVTQTPSHQVTQMGQEVILRCVPISNHLYFYWYRQILGQKVEFLVSFYNNEISEKSEIFDDQFSVERPDGSNFTLKIRSTKLEDSAMYFCASSAGRGTSGANVLTFGAGSRLTVL.

The CDR3 nucleotides are TGTGCCAGTAGTATAGGGACCGACGAGCAGTACTTC. It specifies CASSIGTDEQYF. The chain carries TRBV19 and TRBJ2-7; no firm D call. CDR1 is LNHDA and CDR2 is SQIVND in the germline V gene (reference sequence). V lost 1 base and J 5 bases, leaving 6 bases between the germline ends. CDR3 length: 12 amino acids.

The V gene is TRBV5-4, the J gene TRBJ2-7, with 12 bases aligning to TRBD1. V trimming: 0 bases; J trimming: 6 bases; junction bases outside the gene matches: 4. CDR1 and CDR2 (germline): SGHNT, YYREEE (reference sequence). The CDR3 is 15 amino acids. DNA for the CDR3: TGTGCCAGCAGCTTGGCGGGGACAGGGGGCGTCGAGCAGTACTTC. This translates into CASSLAGTGGVEQYF.

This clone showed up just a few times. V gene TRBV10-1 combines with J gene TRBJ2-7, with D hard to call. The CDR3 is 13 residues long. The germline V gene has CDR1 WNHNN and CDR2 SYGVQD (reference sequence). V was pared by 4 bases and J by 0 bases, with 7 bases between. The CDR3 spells CASSGSSSYEQYF. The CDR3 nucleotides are TGCGCCAGCAGTGGTTCGAGCTCCTACGAGCAGTACTTC.

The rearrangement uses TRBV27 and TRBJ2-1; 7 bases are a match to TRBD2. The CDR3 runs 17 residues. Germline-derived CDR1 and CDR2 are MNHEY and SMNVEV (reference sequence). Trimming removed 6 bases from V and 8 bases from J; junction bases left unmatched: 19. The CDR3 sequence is CASSPRAGREIGDEQFF. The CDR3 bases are TGTGCCAGCAGCCCCCGAGCTGGGCGGGAGATCGGGGATGAGCAGTTCTTC.

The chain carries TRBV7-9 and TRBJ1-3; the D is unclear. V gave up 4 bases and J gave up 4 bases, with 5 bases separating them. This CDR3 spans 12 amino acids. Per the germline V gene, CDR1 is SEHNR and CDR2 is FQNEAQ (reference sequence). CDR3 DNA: TGTGCCAGCAGCTCCAGGGGAAACACCATATATTTT. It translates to CASSSRGNTIYF.

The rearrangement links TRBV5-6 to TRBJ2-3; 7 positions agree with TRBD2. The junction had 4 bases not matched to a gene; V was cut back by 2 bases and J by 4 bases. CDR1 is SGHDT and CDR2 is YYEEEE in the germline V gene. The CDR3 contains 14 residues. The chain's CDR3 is CASSLSGNADTQYF. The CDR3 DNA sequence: TGTGCCAGCAGCTTAAGCGGGAACGCAGATACGCAGTATTTT.

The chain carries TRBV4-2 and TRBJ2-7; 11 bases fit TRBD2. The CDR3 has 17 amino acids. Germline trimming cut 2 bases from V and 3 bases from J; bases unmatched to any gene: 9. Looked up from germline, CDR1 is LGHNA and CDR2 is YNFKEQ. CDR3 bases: TGTGCCAGCAGCCAAAGCGCCCTAGCGGGAGGAAACTACGAGCAGTACTTC. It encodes CASSQSALAGGNYEQYF.

The CDR3 DNA reads TGTGCCAGCAGTTCCGAGGGACTAGGTGGTGAGCAGTTCTTC. Amino acid sequence: CASSSEGLGGEQFF. V is TRBV6-5 and J is TRBJ2-1; the match to TRBD2 covers 8 bases. Germline-derived CDR1 and CDR2 are MNHEY and SVGAGI. The CDR3 has 14 amino acids. V was pared by 4 bases and J by 9 bases, with 8 bases of the junction left unmatched.

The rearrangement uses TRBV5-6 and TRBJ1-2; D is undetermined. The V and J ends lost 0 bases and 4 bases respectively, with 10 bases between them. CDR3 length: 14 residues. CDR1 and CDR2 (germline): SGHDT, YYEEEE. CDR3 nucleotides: TGTGCCAGCAGCTTGGTCTCCTCACTCTATGGCTACACCTTC. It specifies CASSLVSSLYGYTF.

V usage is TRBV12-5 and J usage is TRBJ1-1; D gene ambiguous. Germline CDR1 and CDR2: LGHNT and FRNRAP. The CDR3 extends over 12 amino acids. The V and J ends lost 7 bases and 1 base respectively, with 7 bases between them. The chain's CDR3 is CASALGNTEAFF. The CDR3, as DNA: TGTGCTAGTGCCCTCGGGAACACTGAAGCTTTCTTT. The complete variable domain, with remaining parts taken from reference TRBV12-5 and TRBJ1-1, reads DARVTQTPRHKVTEMGQEVTMRCQPILGHNTVFWYRQTMMQGLELLAYFRNRAPLDDSGMPKDRFSAEMPDATLATLKIQPSEPRDSAVYFCASALGNTEAFFGQGTRLTVV.